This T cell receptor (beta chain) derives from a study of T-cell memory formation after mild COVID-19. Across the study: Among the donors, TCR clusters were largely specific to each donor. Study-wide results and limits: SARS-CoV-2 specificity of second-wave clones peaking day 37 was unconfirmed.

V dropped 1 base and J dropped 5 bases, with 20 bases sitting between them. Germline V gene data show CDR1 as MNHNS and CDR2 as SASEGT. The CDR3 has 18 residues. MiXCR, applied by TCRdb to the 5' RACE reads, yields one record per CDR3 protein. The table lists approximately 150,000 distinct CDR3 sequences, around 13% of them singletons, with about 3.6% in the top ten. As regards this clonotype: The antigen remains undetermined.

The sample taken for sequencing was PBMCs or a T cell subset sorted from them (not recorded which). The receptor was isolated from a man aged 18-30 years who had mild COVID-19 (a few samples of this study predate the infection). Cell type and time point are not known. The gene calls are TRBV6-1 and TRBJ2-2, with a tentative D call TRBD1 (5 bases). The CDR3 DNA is TGTGCCAGCAGTGAAGAGGTCAACAGGTTTTGGAAAACCGGGGAGCTGTTTTTT. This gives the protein CASSEEVNRFWKTGELFF.